These 7 T cell receptor beta chains were sequenced from one sample in a study of response to subunit inactivated influenza vaccine. Using its own MiXCR run on the RT-PCR reads, TCRdb lists one record per CDR3 protein. This table has 710,000 or so distinct CDR3 sequences, about a sixth appearing once. The input for sequencing was PBMCs from blood, taken 11 to 12 days after vaccination. All receptors derive from a man between 50 and 59 years old who received an inactivated influenza vaccine.

This chain links TRBV3-1 with TRBJ1-1; TRBD1 is a possible D gene (5 bases). This CDR3 has 14 amino acids. Trimming took off 4 bases at V and 8 bases at J, with 17 bases between the two ends. CDR1 is LGHDT and CDR2 is YNNKEL in the germline V gene (reference sequence). The CDR3 is CASSPQGLRLEAFF. The CDR3 DNA reads TGTGCCAGCAGCCCGCAGGGTTTACGTTTGGAAGCTTTCTTT.

This clonotype was seen many times. The chain recombines TRBV29-1 with TRBJ2-5, with 7 bases that match TRBD2. The germline CDR1 and CDR2 sequences are SQVTM and ANQGSEA. This CDR3 is built from 15 residues. V gave up 0 bases and J gave up 2 bases; unmatched junction bases: 6. The DNA of the CDR3 is TGCAGCGTTGAAGACAAGGGAGGGGTACAAGAGACCCAGTACTTC. Translating gives CSVEDKGGVQETQYF. Variable domain in full (rest from reference TRBV29-1 and TRBJ2-5): SAVISQKPSRDICQRGTSLTIQCQVDSQVTMMFWYRQQPGQSLTLIATANQGSEATYESGFVIDKFPISRPNLTFSTLTVSNMSPEDSSIYLCSVEDKGGVQETQYFGPGTRLLVL.

This clonotype has a handful of counts. The J gene is TRBJ2-7, the V gene TRBV10-3, with TRBD2 identical over 7 bases. The CDR3 is made up of 12 amino acids. Germline V gives CDR1 ENHRY, CDR2 SYGVKD. The ends lost 10 bases at V and 5 bases at J; junction bases unmatched: 8. The CDR3 here is CATRLANHEQYF. The CDR3 DNA reads TGTGCCACCCGACTAGCTAACCACGAGCAGTACTTC.

This clonotype has a handful of counts. The chain carries TRBV7-9 and TRBJ2-1, with D uncertain. The CDR3 length is 14 residues. Germline CDR1 reads SEHNR; CDR2 reads FQNEAQ (reference sequence). V shed 1 base and J shed 8 bases, with 12 bases lying between them. The CDR3 reads CASSLVTNQDEQFF. The CDR3 nucleotides read TGTGCCAGCAGCTTAGTTACTAACCAGGATGAGCAGTTCTTC.

The J gene is TRBJ2-3, the V gene TRBV20-1, with TRBD1 matching 11 bases. J was trimmed by 0 bases and V by 1 base; bases with no gene match: 6. Germline V gene data show CDR1 as DFQATT and CDR2 as SNEGSKA (reference sequence). The length of the CDR3 is 17 residues. The CDR3 DNA sequence: TGCAGTGCTAGAGGGACAGGGGGCCAACCTAGCACAGATACGCAGTATTTT. Protein: CSARGTGGQPSTDTQYF.

V and J are TRBV20-1 and TRBJ2-1, with a weak D call TRBD1 (6 bases). This CDR3 comprises 15 residues. V gave up 3 bases and J gave up 7 bases, with 19 bases separating them. From germline, CDR1 is DFQATT and CDR2 SNEGSKA (reference sequence). CDR3 nucleotides: TGCAGTGCTAGTGCAGGGGAAAGAGTACAGAATGAGCAGTTCTTC. Its translation is CSASAGERVQNEQFF.

The table lists this clonotype with many counts. CDR3 loop: CAISPGTGGYNEQFF. CDR3 in DNA: TGTGCCATCAGCCCCGGGACAGGGGGTTACAATGAGCAGTTCTTC. The gene calls are TRBV10-3 and TRBJ2-1, with TRBD1 matching 11 bases. This CDR3 has 15 amino acids. Germline V gene data show CDR1 as ENHRY and CDR2 as SYGVKD. Trimming took 6 bases from V and 4 from J; bases not matched to a gene: 5.